Sequencing of this T cell receptor (beta chain) was carried out in a study of identifying expanded T cells in peripheral blood. Method: immunoSEQ multiplex PCR; TCRdb's copy keeps in-frame clones and lacks some. The sample shows about 82,000 clones, about 90% of them seen only once. Per germline, CDR1 LNHDA and CDR2 SQIVND (reference sequence). Trimming left V 3 bases short and J 4 bases short, with 12 bases between. The CDR3 consists of 14 residues. Findings and caveats of the study: Roughly two-week clone count variance significantly increased as total template count grew. Over two and four weeks, about 15 and 19 clones changed, versus 1.2 between replicates.

A remark on this clone: Its antigen remains unknown.

During the collection period, no donor immune events like infections were recorded. Sequenced sample: blood. V usage is TRBV19 and J usage is TRBJ1-1; D perhaps matches TRBD1 (6 bases). The sequence derives from a person aged 18 to 69 in good health. CDR3 DNA sequence: TGTGCCAGTAGTATGGTGGGGGGGCGCACTGAAGCTTTCTTT. Its translation: CASSMVGGRTEAFF.